This entry lists 6 T cell receptor beta chains sequenced from one sample in a study of the immune and genomic landscape of osteosarcoma. Measured with immunoSEQ multiplex PCR; TCRdb has only the in-frame clones, and not every one. The sample comprises fewer than 3,500 clones, approximately 72% of which are singletons, and 15% to 19% rests with the top ten. Sequenced input: tumor tissue from a local recurrence in the femur. The receptor set was obtained from a man aged 18 to 30 with osteosarcoma.

The V gene is TRBV7-9, the J gene TRBJ2-7; 7 nucleotides match TRBD2. Germline V gene sequence: CDR1 SEHNR, CDR2 FQNEAQ (reference sequence). This CDR3 has 17 residues. After removal of 1 base from V and 4 bases from J, the junction contained 13 bases not matched to a gene. CDR3 coding DNA: TGTGCCAGCAGCTTAGATCAAGGGAGGGGATGGGCTTACGAGCAGTACTTC. This sequence encodes CASSLDQGRGWAYEQYF.

This clone was seen a few times. Other DNA sequences within the sample encode an identical CDR3. The chain combines TRBV28 with TRBJ1-5; D possibly corresponds to TRBD1 (6 bases). CDR3 size: 13 residues. The V gene's germline CDR1 is MDHEN and CDR2 SYDVKM. V was clipped by 2 bases and J by 7 bases, with 9 bases between them. The CDR3 region has the DNA TGTGCCAGCAGTTTAGAAGGACAGCAGCCCCAGCATTTT. Protein sequence: CASSLEGQQPQHF.

The chain recombines TRBV11-2 with TRBJ2-1; TRBD2 matches at 14 bases. The CDR3 spans 17 residues. V lost 2 bases to trimming and J lost 9 bases; unmatched junction nucleotides: 9. Germline V gene data show CDR1 as SGHAT and CDR2 as FQNNGV. Here the CDR3 DNA reads TGTGCCAGCAGCTTATGGCGACTAGCGGGAGGGTCGGGTGAGCAGTTCTTC. Its translation: CASSLWRLAGGSGEQFF.

This chain connects TRBV2 to TRBJ2-3; maybe TRBD2 (5 bases). V was cut by 3 bases and J by 1 base, with 14 bases left in between. The CDR3 consists of 16 residues. Germline V lookup: CDR1 SNHLY, CDR2 FYNNEI. The CDR3 sequence: CASSEPASMGTDTQYF. Here the CDR3 DNA reads TGTGCCAGCAGTGAGCCGGCTAGCATGGGCACAGATACGCAGTATTTT.

A single count supports this clone. The CDR3 DNA reads TGTGCCAGCAGCTTAACCCGCCAGGGCACCGGGGAGCTGTTTTTT. It yields the protein CASSLTRQGTGELFF. The chain joins TRBV7-3 to TRBJ2-2; a possible D gene is TRBD1 (5 bases). V was cut by 0 bases and J by 4 bases, with 9 bases left in between. CDR3 length: 15 amino acids. Germline lookup yields CDR1 SGHTA and CDR2 FQGTGA.

The chain couples TRBV28 to TRBJ1-5; 9 positions agree with TRBD1. The germline CDR1 and CDR2 sequences are MDHEN and SYDVKM. V shed 6 bases and J 0 bases; nucleotides not matched to a gene: 3. CDR3 length: 15 residues. The CDR3 region is CASRLQGASNQPQHF. As DNA, the CDR3 is TGTGCCAGCAGACTACAGGGGGCTAGCAATCAGCCCCAGCATTTT.